Detailed here is one T cell receptor beta chain. The repertoire was sequenced with immunoSEQ multiplex PCR; TCRdb's copy has only in-frame clones and lacks some. The sample comprises 400,000 to 500,000 clones, 79% of which are singletons, and about 12% rests with the top ten. The data were taken from a study of shared clonotypes between healthy human individuals. Unsorted samples relied on roughly 100 million PBMCs, which served as the source of genomic DNA. The sequencing sample was made of PBMCs. The sequence derives from a woman aged 40 to 50 in good health. Some clones in this sample may be carry-over from other donors' samples.

The CDR3 region has the DNA TGTGCCATCAGCGTAGATCCCGGGAGCACTGAAGCTTTCTTT. This translates into CAISVDPGSTEAFF. The chain recombines TRBV10-3 with TRBJ1-1; D not certain. The CDR3 length is 14 residues. Looked up from germline, CDR1 is ENHRY and CDR2 is SYGVKD. V was clipped by 6 bases and J by 4 bases, with 15 bases between them.